This T cell receptor beta chain was captured by sequencing in a study of blood T cell repertoires in COVID-19. Whole-study context: Specimens from acute and convalescent COVID-19 originated in the United States, Italy and Spain. PBMCs, B-cell-depleted T cells, or T cells provided the cDNA or gDNA that made up the material.

In the authors' workflow: From reference gene primer amplification, estimates of nucleated cell counts were derived. Using immunoSEQ multiplex PCR, the repertoire was profiled, and TCRdb retains in-frame clones only, with some absent. V and J calls and clone size are those listed in that table; D and trimming were worked out from the DNA. The top ten hold roughly 2% of the sample, which has about 170,000 clones, around nine tenths seen once. Trimming cost V 2 bases and J 3 bases, with 16 bases left between them. Germline V gene sequence: CDR1 SGHTA, CDR2 FQGNSA. This CDR3 region has 17 residues. This clone was picked up one time.

The sample was peripheral blood. The clonotype originates from a man aged 45-60 years who had recovered from COVID-19. This chain links TRBV7-2 with TRBJ1-4; a weak D match, TRBD1 (5 bases). The CDR3 DNA follows: TGTGCCAGCAGCTTATTGGGGCAGCCCGCTTCTAATGAAAAACTGTTTTTT. It encodes CASSLLGQPASNEKLFF.